This passage covers 26 T cell receptor beta chains from one sample sequenced in a study of identifying expanded T cells in peripheral blood. The table came from immunoSEQ multiplex PCR; TCRdb's copy has only in-frame clones and leaves some out. The sample contains around 76,000 clones, 90% of which appear only once. The specimen was blood. The receptors were sampled from a person aged 18 to 70 in good health.

This sequence joins TRBV30 and TRBJ2-3; no firm D call. The V end was cut by 3 bases, the J end by 4 bases, with 5 bases between. The CDR3 length is 11 residues. Germline V gene data show CDR1 as GTSNPN and CDR2 as SVGIG (reference sequence). CDR3 sequence (DNA): TGTGCCTGGAGCGCGGCAGATACGCAGTATTTT. This encodes CAWSAADTQYF.

This chain joins TRBV27 and TRBJ2-1, with TRBD1 as a possible D gene (6 bases). CDR3 length: 15 residues. V was shortened by 4 bases and J by 0 bases, with 10 bases between the two germline ends. Germline CDR1 and CDR2: MNHEY and SMNVEV (reference sequence). CDR3 DNA sequence: TGTGCCAGCAGTTGGGACACCAGCTCCTACAATGAGCAGTTCTTC. Residues: CASSWDTSSYNEQFF.

V is TRBV18 and J is TRBJ2-7; D call uncertain. V was shortened by 3 bases and J by 6 bases, with 9 bases between the two germline ends. This CDR3 region has 12 residues. Germline V gives CDR1 KGHSH, CDR2 LQKENI. This chain's CDR3 is CASSPITGEQYF. In nucleotides, the CDR3 is TGTGCCAGCTCACCGATAACGGGCGAGCAGTACTTC.

J is TRBJ2-7 and V is TRBV4-3; 8 bases fit TRBD1. The V gene's germline CDR1 is LGHNA and CDR2 YSLEER. This CDR3 contains 15 residues. After removal of 1 base from V and 3 bases from J, the junction contained 5 bases not matched to a gene. The chain's CDR3 is CASSQGRTGYYEQYF. In DNA, the CDR3 is TGCGCCAGCAGCCAAGGTAGGACAGGGTACTACGAGCAGTACTTC.

The J gene is TRBJ1-4, the V gene TRBV30, with 8 bases aligning to TRBD1. CDR3 length: 17 amino acids. The J segment lost 2 bases and the V segment lost 7 bases, leaving 15 bases of the junction unmatched. Germline CDR1 GTSNPN, CDR2 SVGIG (reference sequence). The CDR3 nucleotides are TGTGCCTCGAACGCAAAAGACAGGGGCTTCACTAATGAAAAACTGTTTTTT. It specifies CASNAKDRGFTNEKLFF.

The V call is TRBV4-3, the J call TRBJ2-4; D is uncertain. CDR1 LGHNA and CDR2 YSLEER come from the germline V gene. Trimming took off 0 bases at V and 0 bases at J, with 6 bases between the two ends. This CDR3 is 15 amino acids long. The CDR3 bases are TGCGCCAGCAGCCAAGAGGTCCTAGCCAAAAACATTCAGTACTTC. As protein: CASSQEVLAKNIQYF.

The V gene is TRBV4-3, the J gene TRBJ1-1, with TRBD1 matching over 7 bases. The CDR3 contains 12 residues. Germline CDR1 reads LGHNA; CDR2 reads YSLEER. The ends lost 2 bases at V and 9 bases at J; junction bases unmatched: 3. CDR3 DNA: TGCGCCAGCAGCCAAAGACAGGGACAAGCTTTCTTT. Translation gives CASSQRQGQAFF.

This clone has only one observation. The rearrangement links TRBV18 to TRBJ1-1; TRBD1 might be the D (6 bases). The CDR3 consists of 17 residues. Trimming cost V 3 bases and J 0 bases, with 17 bases left between them. CDR1 and CDR2 (germline): KGHSH, LQKENI. CDR3 in amino acids: CASSPGGTRSMNTEAFF. In nucleotides, the CDR3 is TGTGCCAGCTCACCGGGCGGGACACGGTCCATGAACACTGAAGCTTTCTTT.

This sequence joins TRBV15 and TRBJ2-3; tentatively, D is TRBD2 (5 bases). Germline CDR1 and CDR2: LNHNV and YYDKDF (reference sequence). Deletions cut 7 bases from V and 2 bases from J, with 10 bases between. The CDR3 contains 13 residues. CDR3 sequence: CATKERITDTQYF. The CDR3, as DNA: TGTGCCACCAAGGAGCGGATCACAGATACGCAGTATTTT.

The J gene is TRBJ2-7, the V gene TRBV7-6; 15 bases agree with TRBD2. Per germline, CDR1 SGHVS and CDR2 FNYEAQ. The ends lost 0 bases at V and 5 bases at J; junction bases unmatched: 5. This CDR3 comprises 17 residues. The CDR3 region is CASSLAGLAGGRDEQYF. The CDR3 DNA is TGTGCCAGCAGCTTAGCCGGACTAGCGGGGGGGCGTGACGAGCAGTACTTC.

The CDR3 reads CASTMTDITDTQYF. The CDR3 DNA reads TGTGCCAGCACTATGACAGACATCACAGATACGCAGTATTTT. The V and J genes are TRBV2 and TRBJ2-3; D is perhaps TRBD1 (5 bases). Between the trimmed V and J ends, which lost 7 bases and 2 bases, there was a span of 13 bases. Germline CDR1 reads SNHLY; CDR2 reads FYNNEI. CDR3 length equals 14 residues.

The table lists this clone with a few counts. The chain carries TRBV27 and TRBJ1-2; tentatively, D is TRBD1 (5 bases). CDR3 length: 13 residues. Looked up from germline, CDR1 is MNHEY and CDR2 is SMNVEV (reference sequence). Deletions cut 5 bases from V and 6 bases from J, with 13 bases between. Here the CDR3 DNA reads TGTGCCAGCAGTCACGACGGGGGTGATGGCTACACCTTC. It translates to CASSHDGGDGYTF.

This chain joins TRBV5-1 and TRBJ1-5, with 10 bases aligning to TRBD1. V was pared by 3 bases and J by 7 bases, with 7 bases of the junction left unmatched. Germline V lookup: CDR1 SGHRS, CDR2 YFSETQ. There are 15 residues in the CDR3. The CDR3 DNA reads as TGCGCCAGCAGCTGGGGGACAGGGGAGTCACAGCCCCAGCATTTT. This translates into CASSWGTGESQPQHF.

In its sample, this clone was seen once. The rearrangement joins TRBV4-1 to TRBJ1-2; TRBD1 might be the D (5 bases). In germline, CDR1 is MGHRA, CDR2 YSYEKL. The CDR3 loop spans 16 amino acids. Trimming took off 2 bases at V and 4 bases at J, with 17 bases between the two ends. The CDR3 sequence: CASSQTSGFTAYGYTF. For the CDR3, the DNA is TGCGCCAGCAGCCAAACCTCAGGGTTTACGGCCTATGGCTACACCTTC.

The V gene is TRBV7-9, the J gene TRBJ1-1; D unresolved. Germline lookup yields CDR1 SEHNR and CDR2 FQNEAQ (reference sequence). V lost 1 base to trimming and J lost 4 bases, with 13 bases between them. The CDR3 extends over 15 amino acids. The CDR3 bases are TGTGCCAGCAGCTTAGGGGGTACTGGTTCCACTGAAGCTTTCTTT. It is translated as CASSLGGTGSTEAFF.

The CDR3 sequence is CSVSEGYNEQFF. CDR3 nucleotide sequence: TGCAGCGTTTCTGAGGGTTACAATGAGCAGTTCTTC. The genes are TRBV29-1 and TRBJ2-1, with a weak D call TRBD2 (5 bases). Looked up from germline, CDR1 is SQVTM and CDR2 is ANQGSEA. V was shortened by 5 bases and J by 4 bases, with 9 bases between the two germline ends. The CDR3 extends over 12 amino acids.

The V call is TRBV27, the J call TRBJ2-3; TRBD2 matches 8 bases. The J segment lost 4 bases and the V segment lost 6 bases, leaving 9 bases of the junction unmatched. The CDR3 length is 15 residues. Per germline, CDR1 MNHEY and CDR2 SMNVEV (reference sequence). CDR3 in amino acids: CASSRTGTRADTQYF. Written as DNA, the CDR3 is TGTGCCAGCAGCAGAACCGGGACTAGGGCAGATACGCAGTATTTT.

CDR3 sequence (DNA): TGTGCCAGCAGTTTGGAGACTGCTGGACTAGTGGGGCAAGAGACCCAGTACTTC. Amino acids: CASSLETAGLVGQETQYF. V usage is TRBV28 and J usage is TRBJ2-5; 7 bases map to TRBD2. This CDR3 is built from 18 residues. V trimming: 3 bases; J trimming: 2 bases; junction bases outside the gene matches: 15. Germline CDR1 reads MDHEN; CDR2 reads SYDVKM.

The chain employs TRBV7-2 and TRBJ2-1; the match to TRBD2 covers 7 bases. Germline V gives CDR1 SGHTA, CDR2 FQGNSA. The CDR3 sequence is 14 residues long. V shed 0 bases, J shed 8 bases, and the junction held 4 bases outside the gene matches. CDR3 amino acids: CASSLAGGPDEQFF. CDR3 in DNA: TGTGCCAGCAGCTTAGCGGGAGGGCCGGATGAGCAGTTCTTC.

The chain couples TRBV30 to TRBJ1-4, with 7 bases fitting TRBD1. The trim removed 4 bases at V and 0 bases at J, leaving 8 bases unmatched. CDR1 and CDR2 (germline): GTSNPN, SVGIG (reference sequence). The CDR3 contains 16 residues. In DNA, the CDR3 is TGTGCCTGGAACCGGGACAGAGTTGCAACTAATGAAAAACTGTTTTTT. This gives the protein CAWNRDRVATNEKLFF.

V and J are TRBV7-2 and TRBJ2-7; a weak D match, TRBD2 (5 bases). The germline V and J ends were trimmed by 5 bases and 2 bases, with 13 bases remaining between them. The V gene's germline CDR1 is SGHTA and CDR2 FQGNSA. CDR3 length: 14 residues. In DNA, the CDR3 is TGTGCCAGCAGCGAAGAGGGCGCCACCTACGAGCAGTACTTC. Its translation is CASSEEGATYEQYF.

The chain couples TRBV18 to TRBJ1-2, with 8 bases aligning to TRBD1. With V trimmed by 1 base and J by 8 bases, 12 bases remained unmatched. Germline V gene sequence: CDR1 KGHSH, CDR2 LQKENI. There are 16 residues in the CDR3. CDR3 sequence: CASSPLGNGQGEGYTF. CDR3 DNA sequence: TGTGCCAGCTCACCACTGGGGAATGGACAGGGCGAGGGCTACACCTTC.

The V gene is TRBV4-3, the J gene TRBJ2-1, with 8 bases fitting TRBD2. After removal of 1 base from V and 3 bases from J, the junction contained 5 bases not matched to a gene. The CDR3 is 16 amino acids. In germline, CDR1 is LGHNA, CDR2 YSLEER. In nucleotides, the CDR3 is TGCGCCAGCAGCCAAGTAGCGGGGAGCAGCTACAATGAGCAGTTCTTC. Translation: CASSQVAGSSYNEQFF.

The CDR3 DNA is TGCAGCCCCGGACAGGGAGAGACCCAGTACTTC. This gives the protein CSPGQGETQYF. The V call is TRBV29-1, the J call TRBJ2-5, with 8 bases lining up with TRBD1. Per germline, CDR1 SQVTM and CDR2 ANQGSEA. The CDR3 length is 11 residues. The V and J ends lost 8 bases and 4 bases, in that order; junction bases with no gene match: 3.

This clone was recorded only once. V usage is TRBV29-1 and J usage is TRBJ1-2; 7 positions match TRBD1. Germline values: CDR1 SQVTM, CDR2 ANQGSEA. The CDR3 has 13 residues. J lost 10 bases, V lost 6 bases, and 14 bases had no gene match. CDR3 sequence reads: CSVRNLQGQPYTF. The CDR3 nucleotides are TGCAGCGTCCGGAATCTACAGGGACAGCCCTACACCTTC.

The rearrangement joins TRBV19 to TRBJ2-7, with D unresolved. The CDR3 has 13 amino acids. From germline, CDR1 is LNHDA and CDR2 SQIVND (reference sequence). Trimming stripped 3 bases from V and 5 bases from J, with 11 bases between. CDR3 sequence reads: CASSMGQPDEQYF. The DNA for the CDR3 is TGTGCCAGTAGTATGGGTCAACCCGACGAGCAGTACTTC.